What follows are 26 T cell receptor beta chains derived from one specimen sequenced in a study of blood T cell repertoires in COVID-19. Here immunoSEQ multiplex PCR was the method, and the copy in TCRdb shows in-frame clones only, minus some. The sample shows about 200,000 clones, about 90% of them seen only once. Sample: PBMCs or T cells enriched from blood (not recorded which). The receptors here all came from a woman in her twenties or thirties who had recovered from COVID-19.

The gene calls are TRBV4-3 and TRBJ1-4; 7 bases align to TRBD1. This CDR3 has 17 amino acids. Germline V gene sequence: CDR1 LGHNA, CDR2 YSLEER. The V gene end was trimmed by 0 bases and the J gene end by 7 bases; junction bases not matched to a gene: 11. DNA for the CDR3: TGCGCCAGCAGCCAAGAAAGTGTAGGGCAGGGGGTTGAAAAACTGTTTTTT. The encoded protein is CASSQESVGQGVEKLFF.

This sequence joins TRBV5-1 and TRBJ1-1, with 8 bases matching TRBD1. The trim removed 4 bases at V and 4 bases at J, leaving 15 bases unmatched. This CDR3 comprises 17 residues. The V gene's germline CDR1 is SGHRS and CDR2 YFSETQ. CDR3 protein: CASSPIQGEPRGTEAFF. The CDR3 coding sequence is TGCGCCAGCAGCCCCATACAGGGGGAACCGAGGGGCACTGAAGCTTTCTTT.

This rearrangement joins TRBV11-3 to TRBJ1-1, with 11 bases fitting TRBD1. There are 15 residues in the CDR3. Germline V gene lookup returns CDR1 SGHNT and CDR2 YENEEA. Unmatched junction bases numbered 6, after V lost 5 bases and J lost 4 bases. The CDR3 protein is CASSPGGTGGTEAFF. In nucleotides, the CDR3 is TGTGCCAGCAGCCCCGGTGGGACAGGGGGCACTGAAGCTTTCTTT. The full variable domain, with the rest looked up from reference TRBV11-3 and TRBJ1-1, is EAGVVQSPRYKIIEKKQPVAFWCNPISGHNTLYWYLQNLGQGPELLIRYENEEAVDDSQLPKDRFSAERLKGVDSTLKIQPAELGDSAVYLCASSPGGTGGTEAFFGQGTRLTVV.

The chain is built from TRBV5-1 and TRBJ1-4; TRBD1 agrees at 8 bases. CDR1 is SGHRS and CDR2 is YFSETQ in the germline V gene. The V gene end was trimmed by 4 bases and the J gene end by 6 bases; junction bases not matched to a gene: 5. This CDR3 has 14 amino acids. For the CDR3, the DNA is TGCGCCAGCAGCCCGACAGGGGTTTATGAAAAACTGTTTTTT. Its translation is CASSPTGVYEKLFF.

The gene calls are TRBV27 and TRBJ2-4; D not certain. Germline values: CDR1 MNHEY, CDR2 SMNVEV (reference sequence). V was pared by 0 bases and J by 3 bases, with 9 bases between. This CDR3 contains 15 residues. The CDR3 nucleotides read TGTGCCAGCAGTTTATCATCTGACAACAAAAACATTCAGTACTTC. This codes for CASSLSSDNKNIQYF.

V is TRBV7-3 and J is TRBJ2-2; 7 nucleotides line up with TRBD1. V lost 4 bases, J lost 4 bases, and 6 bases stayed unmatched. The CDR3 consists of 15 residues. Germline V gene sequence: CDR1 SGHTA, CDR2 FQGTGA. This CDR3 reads CASSSGQGVTGELFF. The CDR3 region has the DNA TGTGCCAGCAGCTCGGGGCAGGGGGTCACCGGGGAGCTGTTTTTT.

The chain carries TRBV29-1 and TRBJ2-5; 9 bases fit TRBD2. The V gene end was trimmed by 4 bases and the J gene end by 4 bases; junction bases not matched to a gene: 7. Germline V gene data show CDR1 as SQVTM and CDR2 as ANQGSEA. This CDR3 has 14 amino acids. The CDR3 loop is CSVGGSGSGETQYF. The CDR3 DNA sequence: TGCAGCGTTGGAGGTAGCGGGAGCGGAGAGACCCAGTACTTC.

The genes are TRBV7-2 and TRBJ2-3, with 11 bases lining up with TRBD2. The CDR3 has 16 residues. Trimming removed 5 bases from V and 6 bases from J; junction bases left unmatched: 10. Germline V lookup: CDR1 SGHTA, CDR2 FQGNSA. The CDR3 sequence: CASSIMLAGGWDTQYF. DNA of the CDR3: TGTGCCAGCAGCATCATGCTAGCGGGGGGTTGGGATACGCAGTATTTT.

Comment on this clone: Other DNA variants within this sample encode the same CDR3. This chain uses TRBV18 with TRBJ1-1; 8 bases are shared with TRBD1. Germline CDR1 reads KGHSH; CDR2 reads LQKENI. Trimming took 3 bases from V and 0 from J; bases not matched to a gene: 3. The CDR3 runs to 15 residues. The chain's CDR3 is CASSPRTGLNTEAFF. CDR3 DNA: TGTGCCAGCTCACCCCGGACAGGGCTGAACACTGAAGCTTTCTTT.

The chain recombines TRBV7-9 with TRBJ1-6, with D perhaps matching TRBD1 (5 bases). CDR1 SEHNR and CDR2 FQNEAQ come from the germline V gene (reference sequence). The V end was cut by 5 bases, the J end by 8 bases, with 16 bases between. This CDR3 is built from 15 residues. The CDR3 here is CASSDHTGVDSPLHF. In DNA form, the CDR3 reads TGTGCCAGCAGCGACCACACAGGTGTAGATTCACCCCTCCACTTT.

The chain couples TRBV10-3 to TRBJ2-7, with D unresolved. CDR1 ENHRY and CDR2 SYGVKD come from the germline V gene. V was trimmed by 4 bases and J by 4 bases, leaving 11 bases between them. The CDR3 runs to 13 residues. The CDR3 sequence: CAISVSTGYEQYF. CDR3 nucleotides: TGTGCCATCAGTGTTAGTACGGGTTACGAGCAGTACTTC.

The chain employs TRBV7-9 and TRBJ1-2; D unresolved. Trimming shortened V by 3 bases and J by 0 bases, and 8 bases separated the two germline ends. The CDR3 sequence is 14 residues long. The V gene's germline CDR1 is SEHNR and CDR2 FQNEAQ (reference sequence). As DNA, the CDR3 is TGTGCCAGCAGCTTCACCAGTGCTAACTATGGCTACACCTTC. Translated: CASSFTSANYGYTF. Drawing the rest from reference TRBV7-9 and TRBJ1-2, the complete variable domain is DTGVSQNPRHKITKRGQNVTFRCDPISEHNRLYWYRQTLGQGPEFLTYFQNEAQLEKSRLLSDRFSAERPKGSFSTLEIQRTEQGDSAMYLCASSFTSANYGYTFGSGTRLTVV.

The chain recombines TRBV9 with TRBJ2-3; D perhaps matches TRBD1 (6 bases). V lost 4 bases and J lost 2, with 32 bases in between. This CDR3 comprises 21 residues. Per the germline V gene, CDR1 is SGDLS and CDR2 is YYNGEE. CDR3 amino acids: CASSHRRPPRDRSSPTDTQYF. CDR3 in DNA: TGTGCCAGCAGCCATAGACGCCCCCCCAGAGACAGGTCCTCGCCCACAGATACGCAGTATTTT.

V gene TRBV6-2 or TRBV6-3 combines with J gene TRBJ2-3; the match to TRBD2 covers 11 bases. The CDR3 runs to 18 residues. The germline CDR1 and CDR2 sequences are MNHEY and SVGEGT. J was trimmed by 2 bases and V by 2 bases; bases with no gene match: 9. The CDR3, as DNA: TGTGCCAGCAGTTACAATGTGGGACTAGCGGTGGACACAGATACGCAGTATTTT. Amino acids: CASSYNVGLAVDTDTQYF.

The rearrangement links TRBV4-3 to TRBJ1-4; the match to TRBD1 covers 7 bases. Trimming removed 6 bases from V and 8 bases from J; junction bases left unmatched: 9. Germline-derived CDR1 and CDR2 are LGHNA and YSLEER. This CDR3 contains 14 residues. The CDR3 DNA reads TGCGCCAGCAGTCGTACAGGGGTTGGAGAAAAACTGTTTTTT. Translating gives CASSRTGVGEKLFF.

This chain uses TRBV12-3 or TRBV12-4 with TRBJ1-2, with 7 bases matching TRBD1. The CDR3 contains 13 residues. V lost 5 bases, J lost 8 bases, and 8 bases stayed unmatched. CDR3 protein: CASSLGQARGYTF. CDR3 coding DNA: TGTGCCAGCAGTCTCGGACAGGCTCGGGGCTACACCTTC.

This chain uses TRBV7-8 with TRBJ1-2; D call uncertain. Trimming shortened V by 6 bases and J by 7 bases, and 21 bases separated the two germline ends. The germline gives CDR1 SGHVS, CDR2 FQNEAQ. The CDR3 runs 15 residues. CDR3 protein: CASSSSDRLGSGYTF. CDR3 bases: TGTGCCAGCAGTTCGTCGGATAGACTAGGGAGTGGCTACACCTTC.

CDR3 protein: CASSPGTGAGQPQHF. In DNA form, the CDR3 reads TGTGCCAGCTCACCGGGGACAGGGGCCGGTCAGCCCCAGCATTTT. The chain links TRBV18 to TRBJ1-5, with 10 bases that match TRBD1. Trimming at V came to 3 bases and at J to 6 bases, leaving 5 bases not matched to a gene. The CDR3 is made up of 15 amino acids. The germline CDR1 and CDR2 sequences are KGHSH and LQKENI.

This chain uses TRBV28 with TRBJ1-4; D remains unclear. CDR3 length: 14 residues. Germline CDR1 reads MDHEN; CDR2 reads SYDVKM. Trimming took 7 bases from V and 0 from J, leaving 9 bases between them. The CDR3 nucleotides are TGTGCCAGCAACCAGGAGGCAACTAATGAAAAACTGTTTTTT. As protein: CASNQEATNEKLFF.

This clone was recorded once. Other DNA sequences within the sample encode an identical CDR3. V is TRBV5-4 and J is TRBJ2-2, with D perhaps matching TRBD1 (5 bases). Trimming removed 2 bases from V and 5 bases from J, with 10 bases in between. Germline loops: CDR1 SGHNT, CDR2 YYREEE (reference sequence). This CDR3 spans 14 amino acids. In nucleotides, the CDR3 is TGTGCCAGCAGCTTAGATCAGGGAACCGGGGAGCTGTTTTTT. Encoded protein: CASSLDQGTGELFF. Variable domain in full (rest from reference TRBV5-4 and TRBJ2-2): ETGVTQSPTHLIKTRGQQVTLRCSSQSGHNTVSWYQQALGQGPQFIFQYYREEENGRGNFPPRFSGLQFPNYSSELNVNALELDDSALYLCASSLDQGTGELFFGEGSRLTVL.

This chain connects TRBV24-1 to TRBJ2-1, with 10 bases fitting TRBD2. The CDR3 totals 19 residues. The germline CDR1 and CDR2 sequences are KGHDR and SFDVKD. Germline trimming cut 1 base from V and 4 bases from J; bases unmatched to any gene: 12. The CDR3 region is CATSDLGGGAGGPYNEQFF. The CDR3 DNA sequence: TGTGCCACCAGTGATTTAGGCGGGGGAGCGGGAGGGCCGTACAATGAGCAGTTCTTC.

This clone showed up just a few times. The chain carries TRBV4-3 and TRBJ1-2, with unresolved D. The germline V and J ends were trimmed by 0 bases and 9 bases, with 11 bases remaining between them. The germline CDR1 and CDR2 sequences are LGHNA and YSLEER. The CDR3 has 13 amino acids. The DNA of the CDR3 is TGCGCCAGCAGCCAAGAAGGAACTATAAGCTACACCTTC. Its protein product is CASSQEGTISYTF.

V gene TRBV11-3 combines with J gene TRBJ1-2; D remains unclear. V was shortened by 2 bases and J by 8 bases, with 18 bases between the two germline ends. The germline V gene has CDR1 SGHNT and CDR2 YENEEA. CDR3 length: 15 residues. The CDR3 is CASSLSSPLRKGYTF. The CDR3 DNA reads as TGTGCCAGCAGCTTAAGTTCCCCCCTGCGGAAAGGCTACACCTTC.

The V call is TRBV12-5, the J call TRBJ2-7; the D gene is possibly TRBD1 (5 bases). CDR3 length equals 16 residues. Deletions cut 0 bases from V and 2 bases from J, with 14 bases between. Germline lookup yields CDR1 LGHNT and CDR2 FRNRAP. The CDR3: CASGLVQRGDTYEQYF. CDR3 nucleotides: TGTGCTAGTGGTTTGGTACAAAGGGGCGACACCTACGAGCAGTACTTC.

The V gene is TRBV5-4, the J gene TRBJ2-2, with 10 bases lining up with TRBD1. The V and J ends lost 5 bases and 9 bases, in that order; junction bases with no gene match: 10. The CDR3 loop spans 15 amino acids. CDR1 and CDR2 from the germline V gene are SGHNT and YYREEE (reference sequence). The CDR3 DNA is TGTGCCAGCAGGCCCGACAGGGGGCGCATACGGGAGCTGTTTTTT. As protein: CASRPDRGRIRELFF. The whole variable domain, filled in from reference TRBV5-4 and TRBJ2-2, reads ETGVTQSPTHLIKTRGQQVTLRCSSQSGHNTVSWYQQALGQGPQFIFQYYREEENGRGNFPPRFSGLQFPNYSSELNVNALELDDSALYLCASRPDRGRIRELFFGEGSRLTVL.

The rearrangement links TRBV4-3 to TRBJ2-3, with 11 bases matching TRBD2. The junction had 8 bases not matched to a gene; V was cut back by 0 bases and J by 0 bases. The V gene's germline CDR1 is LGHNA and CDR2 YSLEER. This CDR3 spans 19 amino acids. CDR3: CASSQEGGLAGPSTDTQYF. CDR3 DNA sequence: TGCGCCAGCAGCCAAGAGGGTGGACTAGCGGGTCCTAGCACAGATACGCAGTATTTT.